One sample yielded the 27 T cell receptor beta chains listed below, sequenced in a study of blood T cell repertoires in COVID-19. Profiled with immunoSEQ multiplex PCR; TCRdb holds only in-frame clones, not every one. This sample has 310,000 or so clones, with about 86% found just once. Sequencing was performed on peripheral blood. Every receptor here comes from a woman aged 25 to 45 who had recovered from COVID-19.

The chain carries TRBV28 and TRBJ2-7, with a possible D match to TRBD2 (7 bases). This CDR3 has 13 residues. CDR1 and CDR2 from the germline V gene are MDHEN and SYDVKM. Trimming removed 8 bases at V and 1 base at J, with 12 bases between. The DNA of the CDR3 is TGTGCCAGCCACAGGGAGGGATCCTACGAGCAGTACTTC. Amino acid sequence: CASHREGSYEQYF. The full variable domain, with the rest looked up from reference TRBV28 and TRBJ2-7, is DVKVTQSSRYLVKRTGEKVFLECVQDMDHENMFWYRQDPGLGLRLIYFSYDVKMKEKGDIPEGYSVSREKKERFSLILESASTNQTSMYLCASHREGSYEQYFGPGTRLTVT.

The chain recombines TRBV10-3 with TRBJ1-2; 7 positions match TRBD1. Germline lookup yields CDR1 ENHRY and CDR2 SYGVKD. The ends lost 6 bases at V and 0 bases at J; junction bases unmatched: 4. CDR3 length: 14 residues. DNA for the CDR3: TGTGCCATCAGGGACAGGTTTTCTAACTATGGCTACACCTTC. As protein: CAIRDRFSNYGYTF.

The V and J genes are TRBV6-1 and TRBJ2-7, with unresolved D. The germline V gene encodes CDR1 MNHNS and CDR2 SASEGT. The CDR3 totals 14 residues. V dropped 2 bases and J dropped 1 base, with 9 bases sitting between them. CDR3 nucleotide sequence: TGTGCCAGCAGTGAACCGAGTCGGTCCTACGAGCAGTACTTC. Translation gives CASSEPSRSYEQYF.

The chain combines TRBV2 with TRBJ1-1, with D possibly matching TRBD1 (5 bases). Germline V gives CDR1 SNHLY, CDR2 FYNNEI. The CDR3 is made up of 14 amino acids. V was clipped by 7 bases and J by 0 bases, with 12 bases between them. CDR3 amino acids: CASNDRKMNTEAFF. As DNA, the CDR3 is TGTGCCAGCAATGACAGAAAGATGAACACTGAAGCTTTCTTT.

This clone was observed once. CDR3 loop: CASTLRLVGEQYF. DNA of the CDR3: TGTGCCAGTACTTTGAGACTGGTCGGCGAGCAGTACTTC. The rearrangement links TRBV28 to TRBJ2-7; D remains unclear. Trimming pared 9 bases from V and 6 bases from J, leaving 18 bases between. Germline-derived CDR1 and CDR2 are MDHEN and SYDVKM. The CDR3 totals 13 residues.

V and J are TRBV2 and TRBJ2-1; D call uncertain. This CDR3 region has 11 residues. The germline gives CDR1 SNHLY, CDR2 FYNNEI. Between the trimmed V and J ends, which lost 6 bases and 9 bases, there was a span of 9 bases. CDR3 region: CASSEVAEQFF. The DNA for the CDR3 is TGTGCCAGCAGCGAGGTTGCTGAGCAGTTCTTC.

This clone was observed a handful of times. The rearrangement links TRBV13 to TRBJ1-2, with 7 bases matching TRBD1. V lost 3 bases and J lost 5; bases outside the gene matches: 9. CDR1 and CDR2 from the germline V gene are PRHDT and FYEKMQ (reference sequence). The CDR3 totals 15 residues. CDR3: CASSFRDSRPYGYTF. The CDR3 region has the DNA TGTGCCAGCAGCTTCCGGGACAGCAGACCGTATGGCTACACCTTC.

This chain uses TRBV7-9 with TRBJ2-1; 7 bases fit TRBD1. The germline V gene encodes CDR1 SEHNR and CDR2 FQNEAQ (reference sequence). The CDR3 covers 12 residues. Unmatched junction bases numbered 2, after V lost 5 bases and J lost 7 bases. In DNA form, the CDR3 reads TGTGCCAGCAGCGGGACAGAGAATGAGCAGTTCTTC. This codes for CASSGTENEQFF.

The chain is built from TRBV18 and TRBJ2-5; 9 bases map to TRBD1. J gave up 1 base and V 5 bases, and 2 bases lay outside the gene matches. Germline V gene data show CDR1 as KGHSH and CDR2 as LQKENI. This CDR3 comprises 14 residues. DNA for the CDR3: TGTGCCAGCTCAACAGGGGGCAGCCAAGAGACCCAGTACTTC. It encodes CASSTGGSQETQYF.

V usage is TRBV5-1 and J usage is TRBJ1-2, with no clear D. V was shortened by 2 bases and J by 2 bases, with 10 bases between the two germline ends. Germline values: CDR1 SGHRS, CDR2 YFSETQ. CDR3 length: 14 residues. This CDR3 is CASSLGMGNYGYTF. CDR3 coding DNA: TGCGCCAGCAGCTTAGGCATGGGCAACTATGGCTACACCTTC.

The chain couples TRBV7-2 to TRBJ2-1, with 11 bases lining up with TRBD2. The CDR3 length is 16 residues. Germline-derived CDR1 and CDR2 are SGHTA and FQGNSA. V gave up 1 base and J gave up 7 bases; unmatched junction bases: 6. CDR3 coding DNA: TGTGCCAGCAGCTTAGATTTTAGCGGGAGGGGGAATGAGCAGTTCTTC. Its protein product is CASSLDFSGRGNEQFF.

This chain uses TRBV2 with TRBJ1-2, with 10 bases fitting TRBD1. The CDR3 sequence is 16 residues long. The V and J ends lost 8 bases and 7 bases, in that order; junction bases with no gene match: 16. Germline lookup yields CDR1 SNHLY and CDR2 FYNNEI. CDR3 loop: CASLFLSSGTGAGYTF. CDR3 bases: TGTGCCAGCCTCTTTCTCTCATCGGGGACAGGGGCTGGCTACACCTTC.

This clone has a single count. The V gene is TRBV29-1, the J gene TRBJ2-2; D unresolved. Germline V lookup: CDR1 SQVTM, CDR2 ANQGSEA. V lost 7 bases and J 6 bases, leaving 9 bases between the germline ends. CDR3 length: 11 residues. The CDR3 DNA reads TGCAGCGGGTCGACTGCCGGGGAGCTGTTTTTT. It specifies CSGSTAGELFF.

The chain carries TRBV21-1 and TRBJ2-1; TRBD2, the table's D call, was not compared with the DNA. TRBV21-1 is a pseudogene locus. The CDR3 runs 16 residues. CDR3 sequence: CASSTPSGPTYNEQFF. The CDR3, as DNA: TGTGCCAGCAGCACGCCTAGCGGACCTACCTACAATGAGCAGTTCTTC.

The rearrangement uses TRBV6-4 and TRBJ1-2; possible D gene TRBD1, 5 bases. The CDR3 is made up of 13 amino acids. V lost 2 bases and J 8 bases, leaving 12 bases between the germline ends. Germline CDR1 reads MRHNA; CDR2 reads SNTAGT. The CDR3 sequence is CASSDGGIKGYTF. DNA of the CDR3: TGTGCCAGCAGTGACGGGGGGATTAAAGGCTACACCTTC.

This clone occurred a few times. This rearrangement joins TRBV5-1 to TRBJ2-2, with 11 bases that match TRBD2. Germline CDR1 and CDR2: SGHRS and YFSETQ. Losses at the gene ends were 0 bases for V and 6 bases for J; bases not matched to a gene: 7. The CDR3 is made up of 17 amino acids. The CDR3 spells CASSLGLAGGSSGELFF. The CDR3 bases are TGCGCCAGCAGCTTGGGTCTAGCGGGGGGCTCCTCCGGGGAGCTGTTTTTT.

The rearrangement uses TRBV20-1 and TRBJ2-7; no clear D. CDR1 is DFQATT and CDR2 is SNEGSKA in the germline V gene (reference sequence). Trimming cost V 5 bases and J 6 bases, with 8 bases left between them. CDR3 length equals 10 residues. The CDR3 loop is CSAPLREQYF. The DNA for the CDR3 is TGCAGTGCTCCCCTCCGCGAGCAGTACTTC.

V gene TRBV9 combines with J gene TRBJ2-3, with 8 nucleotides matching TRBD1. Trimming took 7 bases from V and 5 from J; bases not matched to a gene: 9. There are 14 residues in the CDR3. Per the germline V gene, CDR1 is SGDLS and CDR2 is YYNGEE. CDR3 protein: CASSRTGRIDTQYF. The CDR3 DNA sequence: TGTGCCAGCTCCCGGACAGGGAGGATAGATACGCAGTATTTT.

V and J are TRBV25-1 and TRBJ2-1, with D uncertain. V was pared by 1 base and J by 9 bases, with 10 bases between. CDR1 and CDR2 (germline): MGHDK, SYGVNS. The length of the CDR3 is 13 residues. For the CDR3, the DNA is TGTGCCAGCAGTGAATTTAGAGGCCTTGAGCAGTTCTTC. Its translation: CASSEFRGLEQFF.

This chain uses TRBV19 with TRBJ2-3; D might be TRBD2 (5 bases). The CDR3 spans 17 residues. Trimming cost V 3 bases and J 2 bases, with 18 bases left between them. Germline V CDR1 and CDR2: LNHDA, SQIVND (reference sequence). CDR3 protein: CASSIPQRAGVTDTQYF. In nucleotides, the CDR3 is TGTGCCAGTAGTATTCCCCAGAGGGCCGGGGTCACAGATACGCAGTATTTT.

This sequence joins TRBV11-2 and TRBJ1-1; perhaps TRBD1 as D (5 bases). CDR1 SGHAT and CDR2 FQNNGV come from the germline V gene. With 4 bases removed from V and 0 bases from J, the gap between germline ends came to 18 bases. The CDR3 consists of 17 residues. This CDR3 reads CASSSRPAPDMNTEAFF. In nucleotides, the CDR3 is TGTGCCAGCAGCTCGCGCCCCGCCCCGGACATGAACACTGAAGCTTTCTTT.

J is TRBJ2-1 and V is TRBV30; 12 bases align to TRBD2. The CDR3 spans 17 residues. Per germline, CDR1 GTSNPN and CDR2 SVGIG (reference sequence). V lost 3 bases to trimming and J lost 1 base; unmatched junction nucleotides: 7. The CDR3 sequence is CAWRGLAGGWSYNEQFF. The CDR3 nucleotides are TGTGCCTGGAGAGGTCTAGCGGGGGGGTGGTCCTACAATGAGCAGTTCTTC.

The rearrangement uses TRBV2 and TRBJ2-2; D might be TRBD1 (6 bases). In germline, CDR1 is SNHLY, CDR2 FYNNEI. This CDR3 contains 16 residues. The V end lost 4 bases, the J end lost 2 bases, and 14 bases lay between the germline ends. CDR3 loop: CASSAETGRNTGELFF. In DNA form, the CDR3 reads TGTGCCAGCAGTGCGGAGACAGGCCGAAACACCGGGGAGCTGTTTTTT.

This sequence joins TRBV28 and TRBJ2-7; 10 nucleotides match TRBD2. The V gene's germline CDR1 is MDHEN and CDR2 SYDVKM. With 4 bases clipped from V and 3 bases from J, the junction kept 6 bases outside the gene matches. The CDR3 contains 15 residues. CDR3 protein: CASSSPPSGSYEQYF. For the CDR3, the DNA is TGTGCCAGCAGTTCCCCCCCTAGCGGGAGCTACGAGCAGTACTTC.

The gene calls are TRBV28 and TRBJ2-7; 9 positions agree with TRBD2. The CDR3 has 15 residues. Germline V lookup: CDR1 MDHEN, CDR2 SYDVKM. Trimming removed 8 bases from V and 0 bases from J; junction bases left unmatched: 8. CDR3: CASSKGSGSSYEQYF. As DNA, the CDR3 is TGTGCCAGCTCTAAGGGTAGCGGGAGCTCCTACGAGCAGTACTTC.

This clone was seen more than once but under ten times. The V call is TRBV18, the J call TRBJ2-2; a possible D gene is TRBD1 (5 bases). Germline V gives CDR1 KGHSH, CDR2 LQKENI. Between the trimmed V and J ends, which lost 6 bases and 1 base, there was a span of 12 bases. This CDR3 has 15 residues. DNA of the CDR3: TGTGCCAGCTCGCGCCCGACAGAGAACACCGGGGAGCTGTTTTTT. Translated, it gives CASSRPTENTGELFF. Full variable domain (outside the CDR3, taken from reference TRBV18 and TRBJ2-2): NAGVMQNPRHLVRRRGQEARLRCSPMKGHSHVYWYRQLPEEGLKFMVYLQKENIIDESGMPKERFSAEFPKEGPSILRIQQVVRGDSAAYFCASSRPTENTGELFFGEGSRLTVL.

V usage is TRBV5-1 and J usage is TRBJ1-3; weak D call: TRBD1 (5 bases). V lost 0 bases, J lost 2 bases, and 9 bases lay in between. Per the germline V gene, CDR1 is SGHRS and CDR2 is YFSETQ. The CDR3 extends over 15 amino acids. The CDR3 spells CASSLAGMAGNTIYF. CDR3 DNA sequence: TGCGCCAGCAGCTTGGCAGGGATGGCTGGAAACACCATATATTTT.